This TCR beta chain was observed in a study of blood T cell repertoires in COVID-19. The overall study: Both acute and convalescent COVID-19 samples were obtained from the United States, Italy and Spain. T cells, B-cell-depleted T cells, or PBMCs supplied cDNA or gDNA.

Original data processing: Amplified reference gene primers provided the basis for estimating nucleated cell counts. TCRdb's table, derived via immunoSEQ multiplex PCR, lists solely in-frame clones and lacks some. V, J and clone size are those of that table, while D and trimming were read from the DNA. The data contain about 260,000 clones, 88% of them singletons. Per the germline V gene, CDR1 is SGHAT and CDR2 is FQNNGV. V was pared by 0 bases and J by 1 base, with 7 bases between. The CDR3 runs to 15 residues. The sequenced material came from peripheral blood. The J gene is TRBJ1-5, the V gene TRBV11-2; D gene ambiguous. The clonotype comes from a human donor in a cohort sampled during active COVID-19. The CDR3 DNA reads TGTGCCAGCAGCTTAGACGGTCGGAGCAATCAGCCCCAGCATTTT. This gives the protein CASSLDGRSNQPQHF.